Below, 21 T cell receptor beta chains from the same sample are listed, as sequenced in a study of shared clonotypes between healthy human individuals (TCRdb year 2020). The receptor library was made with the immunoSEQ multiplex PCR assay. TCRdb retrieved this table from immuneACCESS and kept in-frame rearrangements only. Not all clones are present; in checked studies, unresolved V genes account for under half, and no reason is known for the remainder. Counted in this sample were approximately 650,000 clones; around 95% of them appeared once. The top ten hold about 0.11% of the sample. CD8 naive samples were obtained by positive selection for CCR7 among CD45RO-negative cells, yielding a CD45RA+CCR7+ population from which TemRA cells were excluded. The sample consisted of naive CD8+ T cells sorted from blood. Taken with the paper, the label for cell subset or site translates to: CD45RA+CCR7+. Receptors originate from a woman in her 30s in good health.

CDR3 amino acids: CSVEDARPEQYF. The CDR3 coding sequence is TGCAGCGTTGAAGATGCTAGACCCGAGCAGTACTTC. This chain connects TRBV29-1 to TRBJ2-5; no clear D gene. The J call may be faulty, since TRBJ2-7 better matches the DNA end. CDR3 length equals 12 residues. The germline CDR1 and CDR2 sequences are SQVTM and ANQGSEA.

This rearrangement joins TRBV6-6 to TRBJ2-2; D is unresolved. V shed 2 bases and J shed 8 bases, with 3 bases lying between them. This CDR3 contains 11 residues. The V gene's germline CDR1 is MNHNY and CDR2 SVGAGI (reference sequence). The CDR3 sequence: CASSYGGELFF. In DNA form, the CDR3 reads TGTGCCAGCAGTTACGGGGGGGAGCTGTTTTTT.

CDR3 DNA sequence: TGTGCCAGCAGCCCGCACCATCAGCCCCAGCATTTT. Protein: CASSPHHQPQHF. The chain has TRBV21-1 and TRBJ1-5. TRBV21-1 counts as a pseudogene. This CDR3 has 12 amino acids.

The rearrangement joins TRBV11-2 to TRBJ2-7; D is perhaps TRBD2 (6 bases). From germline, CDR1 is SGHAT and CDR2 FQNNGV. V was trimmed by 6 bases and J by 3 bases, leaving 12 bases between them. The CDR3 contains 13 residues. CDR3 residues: CASRSGGNYEQYF. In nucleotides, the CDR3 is TGTGCCAGCAGATCCGGGGGAAACTACGAGCAGTACTTC. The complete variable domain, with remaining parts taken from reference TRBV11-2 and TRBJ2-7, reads EAGVAQSPRYKIIEKRQSVAFWCNPISGHATLYWYQQILGQGPKLLIQFQNNGVVDDSQLPKDRFSAERLKGVDSTLKIQPAKLEDSAVYLCASRSGGNYEQYFGPGTRLTVT.

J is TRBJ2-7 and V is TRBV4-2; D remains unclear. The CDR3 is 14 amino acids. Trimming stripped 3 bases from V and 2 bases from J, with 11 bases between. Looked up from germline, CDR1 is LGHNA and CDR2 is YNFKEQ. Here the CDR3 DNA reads TGTGCCAGCAGCCAGGCAGGCGGTCCCTACGAGCAGTACTTC. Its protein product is CASSQAGGPYEQYF.

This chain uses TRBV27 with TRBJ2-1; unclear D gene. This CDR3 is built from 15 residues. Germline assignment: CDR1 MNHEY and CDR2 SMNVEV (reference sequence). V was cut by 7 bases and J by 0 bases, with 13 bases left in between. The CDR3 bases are TGTGCCAGCATCCCCGACTCAAACTCCTACAATGAGCAGTTCTTC. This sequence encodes CASIPDSNSYNEQFF.

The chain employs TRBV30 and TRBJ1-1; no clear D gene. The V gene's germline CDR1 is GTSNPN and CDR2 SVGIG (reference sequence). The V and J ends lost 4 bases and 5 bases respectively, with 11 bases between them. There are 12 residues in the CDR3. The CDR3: CAWIGMRTEAFF. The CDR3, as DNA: TGTGCCTGGATAGGAATGAGAACTGAAGCTTTCTTT.

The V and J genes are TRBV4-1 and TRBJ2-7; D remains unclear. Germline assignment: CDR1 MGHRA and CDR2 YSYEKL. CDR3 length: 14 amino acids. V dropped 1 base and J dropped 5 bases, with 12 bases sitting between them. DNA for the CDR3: TGCGCCAGCAGCCAAGTCCGCCTTAGTAACGAGCAGTACTTC. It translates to CASSQVRLSNEQYF.

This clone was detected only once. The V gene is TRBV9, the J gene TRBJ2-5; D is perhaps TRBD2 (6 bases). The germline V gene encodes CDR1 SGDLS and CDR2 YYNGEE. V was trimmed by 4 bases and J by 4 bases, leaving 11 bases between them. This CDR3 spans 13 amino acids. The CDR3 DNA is TGTGCCAGCAGCCTCGGGGGAATAGAGACCCAGTACTTC. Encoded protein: CASSLGGIETQYF.

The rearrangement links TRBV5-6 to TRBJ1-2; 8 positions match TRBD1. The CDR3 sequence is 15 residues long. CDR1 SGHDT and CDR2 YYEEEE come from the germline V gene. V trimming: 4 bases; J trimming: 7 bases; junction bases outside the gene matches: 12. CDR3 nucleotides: TGTGCCAGCAGCGCAGGGGGCGCGAATTTAATTGGCTACACCTTC. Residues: CASSAGGANLIGYTF.

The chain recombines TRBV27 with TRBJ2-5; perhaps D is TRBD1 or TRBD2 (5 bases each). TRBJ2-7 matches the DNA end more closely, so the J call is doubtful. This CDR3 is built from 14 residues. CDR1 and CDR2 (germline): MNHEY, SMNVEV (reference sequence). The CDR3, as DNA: TGTGCCAGCAGTCCCTGGGACGGTCCCTACGAGCAGTACTTC. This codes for CASSPWDGPYEQYF.

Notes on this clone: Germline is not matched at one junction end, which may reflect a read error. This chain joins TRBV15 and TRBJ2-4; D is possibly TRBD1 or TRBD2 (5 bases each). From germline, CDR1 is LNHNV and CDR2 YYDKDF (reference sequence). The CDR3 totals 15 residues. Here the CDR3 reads CATSRSSGTNNIQYF. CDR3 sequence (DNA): TGTGCCACCAGCAGAAGCTCTGGGACCAATAACATTCAGTACTTC.

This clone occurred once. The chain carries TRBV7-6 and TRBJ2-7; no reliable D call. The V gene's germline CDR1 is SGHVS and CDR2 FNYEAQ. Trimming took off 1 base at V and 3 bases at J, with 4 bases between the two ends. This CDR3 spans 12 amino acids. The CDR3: CASSLVNYEQYF. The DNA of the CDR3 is TGTGCCAGCAGCTTAGTTAACTACGAGCAGTACTTC.

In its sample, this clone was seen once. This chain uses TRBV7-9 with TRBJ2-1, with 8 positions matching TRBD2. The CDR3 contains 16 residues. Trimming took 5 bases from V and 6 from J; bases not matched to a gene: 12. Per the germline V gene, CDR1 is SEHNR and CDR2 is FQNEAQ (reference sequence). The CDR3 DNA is TGTGCCAGCAGCACCCCGGGAGGGAGGGCCGTCAATGAGCAGTTCTTC. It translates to CASSTPGGRAVNEQFF.

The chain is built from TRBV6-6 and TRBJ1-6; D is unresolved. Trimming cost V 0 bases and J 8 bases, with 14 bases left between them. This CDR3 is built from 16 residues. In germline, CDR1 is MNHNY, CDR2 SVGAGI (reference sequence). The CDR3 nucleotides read TGTGCCAGCAGTTACTCCGACGGGAGTTGGGATTCACCCCTCCACTTT. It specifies CASSYSDGSWDSPLHF.

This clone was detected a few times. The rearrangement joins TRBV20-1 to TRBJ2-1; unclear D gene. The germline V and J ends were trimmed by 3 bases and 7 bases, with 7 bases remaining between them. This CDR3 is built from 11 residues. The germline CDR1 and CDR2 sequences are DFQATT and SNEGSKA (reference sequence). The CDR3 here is CSASLLNEQFF. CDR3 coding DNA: TGCAGTGCTAGTCTCCTAAATGAGCAGTTCTTC.

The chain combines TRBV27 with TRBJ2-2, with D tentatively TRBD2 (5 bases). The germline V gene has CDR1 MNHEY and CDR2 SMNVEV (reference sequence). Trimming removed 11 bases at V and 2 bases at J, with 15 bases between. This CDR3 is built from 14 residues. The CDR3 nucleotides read TGTGCCGCCAGATTGGGGAGTAACACCGGGGAGCTGTTTTTT. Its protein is CAARLGSNTGELFF.

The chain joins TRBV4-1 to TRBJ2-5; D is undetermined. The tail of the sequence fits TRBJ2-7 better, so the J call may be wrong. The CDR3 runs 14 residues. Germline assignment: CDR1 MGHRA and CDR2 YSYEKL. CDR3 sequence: CASSQDPTDYEQYF. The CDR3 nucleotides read TGCGCCAGCAGCCAAGACCCAACGGACTACGAGCAGTACTTC.

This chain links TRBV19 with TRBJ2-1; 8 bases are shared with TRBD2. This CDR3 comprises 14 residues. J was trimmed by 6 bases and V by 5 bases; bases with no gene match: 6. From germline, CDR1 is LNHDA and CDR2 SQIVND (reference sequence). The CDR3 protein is CASSWLAGTNEQFF. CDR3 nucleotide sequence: TGTGCCAGTAGTTGGTTAGCGGGGACCAATGAGCAGTTCTTC.

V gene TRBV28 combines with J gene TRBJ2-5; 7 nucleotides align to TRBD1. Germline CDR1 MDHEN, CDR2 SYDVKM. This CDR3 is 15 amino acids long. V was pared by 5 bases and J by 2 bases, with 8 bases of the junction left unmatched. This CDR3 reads CASSTDRESQETQYF. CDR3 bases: TGTGCCAGCAGTACCGACAGGGAGTCGCAAGAGACCCAGTACTTC.

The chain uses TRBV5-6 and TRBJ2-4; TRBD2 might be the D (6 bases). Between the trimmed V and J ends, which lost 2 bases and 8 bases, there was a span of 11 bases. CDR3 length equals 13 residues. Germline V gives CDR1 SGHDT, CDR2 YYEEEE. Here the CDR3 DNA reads TGTGCCAGCAGCTTTGGCGGGACGTACATTCAGTACTTC. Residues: CASSFGGTYIQYF. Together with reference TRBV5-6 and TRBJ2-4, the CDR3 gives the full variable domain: DAGVTQSPTHLIKTRGQQVTLRCSPKSGHDTVSWYQQALGQGPQFIFQYYEEEERQRGNFPDRFSGHQFPNYSSELNVNALLLGDSALYLCASSFGGTYIQYFGAGTRLSVL.